Following are 25 T cell receptor beta chains from one sample sequenced in a study of PD-1 blockade in mismatch repair-deficient tumors. The assay was immunoSEQ multiplex PCR, and TCRdb's table has in-frame clones only and misses some. The sample comprises 70,000 to 90,000 clones, roughly 80% of which are singletons, and approximately 5.5% rests with the top ten. Sequencing used peripheral blood, obtained 44 weeks after starting pembrolizumab. All receptors come from an adult with mismatch repair-deficient cancer.

The chain uses TRBV30 and TRBJ1-2, with TRBD1 identical over 8 bases. This CDR3 has 16 residues. CDR1 and CDR2 from the germline V gene are GTSNPN and SVGIG (reference sequence). The V gene end was trimmed by 0 bases and the J gene end by 8 bases; junction bases not matched to a gene: 14. CDR3 protein: CAWSVGLGQGAWGYTF. CDR3 nucleotide sequence: TGTGCCTGGAGTGTAGGGCTGGGGCAGGGGGCCTGGGGCTACACCTTC.

V gene TRBV19 combines with J gene TRBJ2-7; 9 bases agree with TRBD1. CDR1 and CDR2 (germline): LNHDA, SQIVND (reference sequence). Germline trimming cut 5 bases from V and 1 base from J; bases unmatched to any gene: 6. This CDR3 has 15 amino acids. CDR3 sequence: CASSDPGQGSYEQYF. The CDR3 DNA reads TGTGCCAGTAGTGACCCGGGACAGGGATCCTACGAGCAGTACTTC.

The chain has TRBV5-8 and TRBJ1-2; D not certain. The CDR3 is 12 amino acids. The germline V and J ends were trimmed by 1 base and 5 bases, with 6 bases remaining between them. The germline V gene encodes CDR1 SGHTS and CDR2 YDEGEE. The CDR3 sequence: CASSLIQYGYTF. CDR3 coding DNA: TGTGCCAGCAGCTTGATTCAGTATGGCTACACCTTC.

The gene calls are TRBV4-3 and TRBJ1-2; TRBD1 is a possible D gene (5 bases). CDR1 and CDR2 (germline): LGHNA, YSLEER. Trimming stripped 1 base from V and 7 bases from J, with 10 bases between. The CDR3 length is 13 residues. CDR3: CASSQVGQGGYTF. CDR3 nucleotide sequence: TGCGCCAGCAGCCAAGTGGGGCAGGGTGGCTACACCTTC.

The chain is built from TRBV13 and TRBJ2-4; 8 bases are a match to TRBD1. The CDR3 totals 17 residues. Germline V lookup: CDR1 PRHDT, CDR2 FYEKMQ (reference sequence). The V segment lost 1 base and the J segment 1 base; nucleotides outside the gene matches: 6. DNA of the CDR3: TGTGCCAGCAGCTTAGACCCAGGGGGCATTGCCAAAAACATTCAGTACTTC. It yields the protein CASSLDPGGIAKNIQYF.

This clone was recorded a few times. The J gene is TRBJ2-2, the V gene TRBV6-1; D is undetermined. The CDR3 spans 15 residues. Germline CDR1 and CDR2: MNHNS and SASEGT. V lost 2 bases, J lost 0 bases, and 7 bases lay in between. CDR3 bases: TGTGCCAGCAGTGAATTCTGGGCGAACACCGGGGAGCTGTTTTTT. This gives the protein CASSEFWANTGELFF.

The table lists this clone with a few counts. J is TRBJ2-1 and V is TRBV10-3; possibly TRBD1 for D (5 bases). Germline-derived CDR1 and CDR2 are ENHRY and SYGVKD. Trimming took off 4 bases at V and 8 bases at J, with 9 bases between the two ends. The CDR3 length is 12 residues. The DNA for the CDR3 is TGTGCCATCAGTGGTCAGGGCTATGAGCAGTTCTTC. This sequence encodes CAISGQGYEQFF.

The V gene is TRBV7-9, the J gene TRBJ2-1; the D call may be TRBD1 or TRBD2 (5 bases each). Germline V gene data show CDR1 as SEHNR and CDR2 as FQNEAQ (reference sequence). This CDR3 is 14 amino acids long. Deletions cut 1 base from V and 8 bases from J, with 12 bases between. The DNA for the CDR3 is TGTGCCAGCAGCTTAGTGGGGGAGTGGGATGAGCAGTTCTTC. This sequence encodes CASSLVGEWDEQFF.

This clone has a handful of counts. The chain uses TRBV6-6 and TRBJ1-2; the D gene is possibly TRBD1 (5 bases). Germline CDR1 and CDR2: MNHNY and SVGAGI (reference sequence). V was pared by 3 bases and J by 8 bases, with 7 bases between. The CDR3 contains 11 residues. DNA for the CDR3: TGTGCCAGCAGTTATGGGGGAGGCTACACCTTC. This codes for CASSYGGGYTF.

V gene TRBV5-3 combines with J gene TRBJ1-4; D remains unclear. TRBV5-3 is an ORF, and what it does is uncertain. The CDR3 extends over 14 amino acids. Trimming shortened V by 2 bases and J by 0 bases, and 5 bases separated the two germline ends. CDR3 amino acids: CARSFRSTNEKLFF. In DNA, the CDR3 is TGTGCCAGAAGCTTCCGATCAACTAATGAAAAACTGTTTTTT.

The rearrangement joins TRBV6-1 to TRBJ2-7, with no clear D. Germline CDR1 is MNHNS and CDR2 is SASEGT. This CDR3 has 14 amino acids. Between the trimmed V and J ends, which lost 7 bases and 1 base, there was a span of 14 bases. In DNA form, the CDR3 reads TGTGCCAGCACCAATGTCCACCGATCCTACGAGCAGTACTTC. This translates into CASTNVHRSYEQYF.

This clone showed up just once. The chain has TRBV2 and TRBJ2-5; D may be TRBD2 (6 bases). V was clipped by 3 bases and J by 5 bases, with 16 bases between them. Germline V CDR1 and CDR2: SNHLY, FYNNEI. This CDR3 is 15 amino acids long. The CDR3 sequence: CASSDWRAVQETQYF. CDR3 in DNA: TGTGCCAGCAGTGATTGGAGGGCGGTGCAGGAGACCCAGTACTTC.

V and J are TRBV7-9 and TRBJ1-2, with D possibly matching TRBD1 (5 bases). V was cut by 4 bases and J by 6 bases, with 9 bases left in between. Looked up from germline, CDR1 is SEHNR and CDR2 is FQNEAQ (reference sequence). The CDR3 is 12 amino acids. This CDR3 is CASSSGLDGYTF. In DNA form, the CDR3 reads TGTGCCAGCAGCTCGGGACTGGATGGCTACACCTTC.

The chain is built from TRBV27 and TRBJ1-5; D gene unclear. Trimming took off 1 base at V and 11 bases at J, with 18 bases between the two ends. The germline gives CDR1 MNHEY, CDR2 SMNVEV (reference sequence). The CDR3 covers 15 residues. The CDR3 bases are TGTGCCAGCAGTTTATTGTCGGACCCCGTTGTGGCCCAGCATTTT. It encodes CASSLLSDPVVAQHF.

This clone was seen just once. The rearrangement uses TRBV10-3 and TRBJ2-1, with TRBD1 matching 7 bases. Trimming cost V 5 bases and J 6 bases; bases outside gene matches: 7. CDR1 ENHRY and CDR2 SYGVKD come from the germline V gene. This CDR3 has 14 residues. The CDR3, as DNA: TGTGCCATCAGTCGAGGGACAGAAACCAATGAGCAGTTCTTC. Translating it yields CAISRGTETNEQFF.

This clone was observed a handful of times. J is TRBJ2-7 and V is TRBV9; tentative D call: TRBD1 (6 bases). CDR1 and CDR2 (germline): SGDLS, YYNGEE. CDR3 size: 14 residues. V gave up 3 bases and J gave up 0 bases, with 10 bases separating them. Here the CDR3 reads CASSGRDNSYEQYF. DNA of the CDR3: TGTGCCAGCAGCGGCCGGGACAACTCCTACGAGCAGTACTTC.

The chain has TRBV18 and TRBJ1-1; D remains unclear. Germline loops: CDR1 KGHSH, CDR2 LQKENI. This CDR3 is built from 13 residues. Trimming removed 1 base at V and 8 bases at J, with 11 bases between. The CDR3 nucleotides read TGTGCCAGCTCACCACTAAAGACGGTAGAAGCTTTCTTT. Its translation is CASSPLKTVEAFF.

The rearrangement uses TRBV27 and TRBJ2-2; 10 bases align to TRBD1. Germline V gene data show CDR1 as MNHEY and CDR2 as SMNVEV (reference sequence). The CDR3 totals 16 residues. The J segment lost 6 bases and the V segment lost 5 bases, leaving 9 bases of the junction unmatched. CDR3 DNA: TGTGCCAGCAGTCCATCGGGACAGGGGAGGGCCGGGGAGCTGTTTTTT. Amino acids: CASSPSGQGRAGELFF.

V and J are TRBV10-2 and TRBJ1-3; TRBD1 matches at 10 bases. Trimming removed 6 bases from V and 4 bases from J; junction bases left unmatched: 12. The CDR3 has 17 residues. Germline CDR1 reads WSHSY; CDR2 reads SAAADI. For the CDR3, the DNA is TGCGCCAGCAGGGGACAGGGGACAAGGGGCCGGGGAAACACCATATATTTT. The encoded protein is CASRGQGTRGRGNTIYF.

The chain is built from TRBV5-1 and TRBJ2-1, with 10 bases lining up with TRBD2. V dropped 0 bases and J dropped 7; count of bases not matched to a gene: 4. CDR1 SGHRS and CDR2 YFSETQ come from the germline V gene. This CDR3 has 15 amino acids. CDR3 in amino acids: CASSLASGSWNEQFF. The CDR3 DNA is TGCGCCAGCAGCTTGGCTAGCGGGAGTTGGAATGAGCAGTTCTTC.

The chain combines TRBV5-5 with TRBJ2-5, with 12 bases fitting TRBD2. Germline V gene sequence: CDR1 SGHKS, CDR2 YYEKEE (reference sequence). Germline trimming cut 4 bases from V and 5 bases from J; bases unmatched to any gene: 12. CDR3 size: 17 residues. The CDR3 spells CASSVRLAGEIQETQYF. Here the CDR3 DNA reads TGTGCCAGCAGCGTTCGACTAGCGGGAGAGATACAGGAGACCCAGTACTTC.

This clone was detected a few times. This sequence joins TRBV18 and TRBJ1-5, with a possible D match to TRBD1 (5 bases). The germline V gene has CDR1 KGHSH and CDR2 LQKENI. This CDR3 spans 14 amino acids. Trimming took off 3 bases at V and 2 bases at J, with 8 bases between the two ends. The CDR3 region has the DNA TGTGCCAGCTCACCCGGGGGAGGCAATCAGCCCCAGCATTTT. This sequence encodes CASSPGGGNQPQHF.

This chain joins TRBV2 and TRBJ2-2, with 7 bases matching TRBD1. The ends lost 8 bases at V and 4 bases at J; junction bases unmatched: 4. The germline gives CDR1 SNHLY, CDR2 FYNNEI. There are 13 residues in the CDR3. The CDR3 DNA is TGTGCCAGCTGCCGGGACAGCACCGGGGAGCTGTTTTTT. This codes for CASCRDSTGELFF.

The V call is TRBV7-9, the J call TRBJ1-2; D is uncertain. V lost 5 bases and J lost 4, with 11 bases in between. Germline CDR1 reads SEHNR; CDR2 reads FQNEAQ (reference sequence). There are 13 residues in the CDR3. CDR3 protein: CASSGTFTYGYTF. The CDR3 DNA follows: TGTGCCAGCAGCGGAACATTTACCTATGGCTACACCTTC.

The chain combines TRBV11-2 with TRBJ2-1; 10 nucleotides line up with TRBD1. The CDR3 spans 18 residues. V trimming: 5 bases; J trimming: 4 bases; junction bases outside the gene matches: 14. The germline CDR1 and CDR2 sequences are SGHAT and FQNNGV. CDR3 amino acids: CASSQPRGGQGVYNEQFF. The CDR3 DNA is TGTGCCAGCAGCCAACCCCGGGGCGGACAGGGGGTATACAATGAGCAGTTCTTC.